This TCR beta chain was recorded in a study of T cells in Graves' hyperthyroidism and ophthalmopathy. TCR beta CDR3 regions were amplified from RNA transcripts. Initially, a first-round RT-PCR of the TCR CDR3 employed the HTBI primer set. TCRdb re-derived calls from the multiplex PCR reads in MiXCR, one entry per CDR3 protein. This sample has over 90,000 distinct CDR3 sequences; 45% to 50% occur once, and the top ten carry roughly 24%. The germline V gene has CDR1 SQVTM and CDR2 ANQGSEA. The CDR3 is 16 residues long. Diagnostic assessment was based on clinical symptoms, serum thyroxine and TRAb, thyroid ultrasound and orbital computed tomography. Points on this clonotype: Its antigen is still unknown. In this CDR3 the conserved last residue, phenylalanine or tryptophan, is missing, so a read error is likely.

Whole-study findings and limits: Blood also showed most of the thyroid clonotypes that were expanded above 0.001. Researchers report that a 13 V-J model separated ophthalmopathy from stable hyperthyroidism.

This receptor was identified in a man aged 35 to 55 with Graves' hyperthyroidism. The sequencing input was blood. This rearrangement joins TRBV29-1 to TRBJ1-1; D remains unclear. The chain's CDR3 is CACRREGRYRNTEAFL. Written as DNA, the CDR3 is TGTGCCTGTCGAAGGGAGGGTAGGTATCGAAACACTGAAGCTTTCCTT.